The clone carrying this T cell receptor beta chain showed up just a few times. Antigen unknown. The data are from a study of CD8+CD57+ T cells in acquired aplastic anemia. Study-level points and caveats: Found in both controls and patients were twenty-nine CD8+ CDR3 sequences. Among patients, CD8+CD57+ cells displayed less diversity than the total CD4+ and CD8+ pools did.

Profiling that covered TCR beta VDJ and CDR3 relied on genomic DNA as its template. TCRdb fed the reads into MiXCR, producing one record per CDR3 protein. The table has roughly 17,000 distinct CDR3 sequences, 30% to 45% seen once. The junction had 14 bases not matched to a gene; V was cut back by 5 bases and J by 5 bases. This CDR3 comprises 16 residues. It was patients with CD8+CD57+ cell expansion by flow cytometry who were chosen for sequencing. Patients had received no therapy at the time of blood sampling. The V and J genes are TRBV12-3 or TRBV12-4 and TRBJ2-7; 8 bases fit TRBD1. The receptor's source is a human donor with aplastic anemia. The sample comprised CD8+CD57+ T cells sorted from PBMCs. Sample subset: bead-enriched CD8+CD57+ effector memory T cells from SAA patients. CDR3 nucleotide sequence: TGTGCCAGCAGTCTCCGTCCGGGACAGGCTCCCCACGAGCAGTACGTC. The encoded protein is CASSLRPGQAPHEQYV.